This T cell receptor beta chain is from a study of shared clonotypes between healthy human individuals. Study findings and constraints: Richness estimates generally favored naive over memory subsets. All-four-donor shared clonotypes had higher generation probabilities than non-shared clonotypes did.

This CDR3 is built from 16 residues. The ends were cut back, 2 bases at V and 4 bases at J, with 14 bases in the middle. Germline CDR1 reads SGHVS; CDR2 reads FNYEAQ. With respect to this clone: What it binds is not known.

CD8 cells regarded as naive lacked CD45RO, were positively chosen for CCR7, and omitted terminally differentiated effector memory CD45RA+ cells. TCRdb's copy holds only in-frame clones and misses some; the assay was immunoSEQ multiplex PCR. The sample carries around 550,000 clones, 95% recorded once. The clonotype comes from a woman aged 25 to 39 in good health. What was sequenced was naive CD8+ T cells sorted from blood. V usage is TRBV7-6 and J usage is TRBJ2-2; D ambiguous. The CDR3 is CASSLLEKGSTGELFF. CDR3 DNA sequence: TGTGCCAGCAGCTTACTCGAAAAAGGTTCCACCGGGGAGCTGTTTTTT.